One T cell receptor (beta chain) is described in this entry. The sample belongs to a study of T cell responses to AZD1222 COVID-19 vaccine. Germline assignment: CDR1 SGHAT and CDR2 FQNNGV. The CDR3 covers 15 residues. V trimming: 5 bases; J trimming: 4 bases; junction bases outside the gene matches: 6. The data were produced by immunoSEQ multiplex PCR, yet TCRdb's version contains in-frame clones alone and is incomplete. The sample has 90,000 to 110,000 clones; nearly 90% are singletons. The V gene is TRBV11-2, the J gene TRBJ2-3; 10 nucleotides agree with TRBD1. Material: peripheral blood, obtained on day 0 of AZD1222 vaccination. The TCR comes from an adult in good health. CDR3 bases: TGTGCCAGCAGCCGGGGGACAGGGGCGCCAGATACGCAGTATTTT. It translates to CASSRGTGAPDTQYF.